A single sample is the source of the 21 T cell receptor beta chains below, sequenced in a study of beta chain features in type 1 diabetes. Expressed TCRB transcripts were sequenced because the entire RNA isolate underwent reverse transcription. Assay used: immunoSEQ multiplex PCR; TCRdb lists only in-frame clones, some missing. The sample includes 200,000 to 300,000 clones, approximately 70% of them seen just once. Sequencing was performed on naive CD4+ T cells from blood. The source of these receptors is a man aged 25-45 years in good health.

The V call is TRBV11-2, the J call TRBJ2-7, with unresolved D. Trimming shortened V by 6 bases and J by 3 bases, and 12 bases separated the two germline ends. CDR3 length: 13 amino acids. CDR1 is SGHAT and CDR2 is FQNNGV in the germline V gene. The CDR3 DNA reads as TGTGCCAGCAGTCGGGCAGCTAACTACGAGCAGTACTTC. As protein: CASSRAANYEQYF.

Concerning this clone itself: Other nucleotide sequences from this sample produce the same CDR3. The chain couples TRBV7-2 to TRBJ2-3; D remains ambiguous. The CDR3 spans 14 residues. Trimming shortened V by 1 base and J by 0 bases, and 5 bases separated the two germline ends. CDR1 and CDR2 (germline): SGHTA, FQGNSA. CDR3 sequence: CASSLVVSTDTQYF. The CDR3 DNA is TGTGCCAGCAGCTTAGTGGTCAGCACAGATACGCAGTATTTT.

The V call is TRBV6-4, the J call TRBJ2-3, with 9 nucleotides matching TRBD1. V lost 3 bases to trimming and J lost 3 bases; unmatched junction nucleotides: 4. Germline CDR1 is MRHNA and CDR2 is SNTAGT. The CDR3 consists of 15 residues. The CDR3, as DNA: TGTGCCAGCAGTGAGGCCGGGACAGGGACAGATACGCAGTATTTT. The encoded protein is CASSEAGTGTDTQYF.

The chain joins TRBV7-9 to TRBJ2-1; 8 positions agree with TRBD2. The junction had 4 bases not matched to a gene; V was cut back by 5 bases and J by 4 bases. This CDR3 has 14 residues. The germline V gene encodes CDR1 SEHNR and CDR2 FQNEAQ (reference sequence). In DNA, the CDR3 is TGTGCCAGCAGCCTAGGACTAGCATACAATGAGCAGTTCTTC. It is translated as CASSLGLAYNEQFF.

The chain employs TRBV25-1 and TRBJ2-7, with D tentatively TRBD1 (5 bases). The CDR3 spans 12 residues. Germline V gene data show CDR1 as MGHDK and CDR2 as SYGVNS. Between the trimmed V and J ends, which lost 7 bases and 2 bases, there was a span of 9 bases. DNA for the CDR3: TGTGCCAGCACAGGACAAGCCTACGAGCAGTACTTC. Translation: CASTGQAYEQYF.

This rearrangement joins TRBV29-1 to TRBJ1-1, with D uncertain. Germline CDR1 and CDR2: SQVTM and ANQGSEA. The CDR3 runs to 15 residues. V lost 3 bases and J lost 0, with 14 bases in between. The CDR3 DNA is TGCAGCGTTGATCTATGGCGGACCATGAACACTGAAGCTTTCTTT. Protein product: CSVDLWRTMNTEAFF.

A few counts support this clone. As DNA, the CDR3 is TGTGCCACCAGGGGGACAGGGGCAAACATTCAGTACTTC. This translates into CATRGTGANIQYF. The J gene is TRBJ2-4, the V gene TRBV15; 10 bases map to TRBD1. This CDR3 comprises 13 residues. V lost 6 bases and J lost 6; bases outside the gene matches: 2. Germline V CDR1 and CDR2: LNHNV, YYDKDF (reference sequence). Full variable domain (remainder filled in from reference TRBV15 and TRBJ2-4): DAMVIQNPRYQVTQFGKPVTLSCSQTLNHNVMYWYQQKSSQAPKLLFHYYDKDFNNEADTPDNFQSRRPNTSFCFLDIRSPGLGDTAMYLCATRGTGANIQYFGAGTRLSVL.

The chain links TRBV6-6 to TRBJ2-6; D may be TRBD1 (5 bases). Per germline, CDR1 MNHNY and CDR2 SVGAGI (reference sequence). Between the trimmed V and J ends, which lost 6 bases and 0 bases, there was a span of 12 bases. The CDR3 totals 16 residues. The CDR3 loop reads CASSQRQSSGANVLTF. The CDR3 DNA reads TGTGCCAGCAGCCAAAGACAGTCCTCTGGGGCCAACGTCCTGACTTTC.

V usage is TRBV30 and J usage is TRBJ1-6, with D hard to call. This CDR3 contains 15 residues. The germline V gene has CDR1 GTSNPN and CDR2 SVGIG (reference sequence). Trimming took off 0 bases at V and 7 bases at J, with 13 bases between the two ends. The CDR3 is CAWSVQRPANSPLHF. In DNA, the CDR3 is TGTGCCTGGAGTGTACAACGACCCGCGAATTCACCCCTCCACTTT.

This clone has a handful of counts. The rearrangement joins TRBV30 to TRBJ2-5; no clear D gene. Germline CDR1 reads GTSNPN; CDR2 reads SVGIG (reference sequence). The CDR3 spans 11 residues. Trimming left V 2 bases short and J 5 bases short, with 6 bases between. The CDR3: CAWSRVETQYF. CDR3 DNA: TGTGCCTGGAGTCGAGTGGAGACCCAGTACTTC.

CDR3 DNA sequence: TGCAGCGTTGAAGATCTTTACGGACTAGCGGGAGGAGCTGAGCAGTTCTTC. This codes for CSVEDLYGLAGGAEQFF. The chain recombines TRBV29-1 with TRBJ2-1, with 14 bases aligning to TRBD2. The CDR3 contains 17 residues. Germline CDR1 and CDR2: SQVTM and ANQGSEA. V was clipped by 0 bases and J by 9 bases; unmatched bases: 10.

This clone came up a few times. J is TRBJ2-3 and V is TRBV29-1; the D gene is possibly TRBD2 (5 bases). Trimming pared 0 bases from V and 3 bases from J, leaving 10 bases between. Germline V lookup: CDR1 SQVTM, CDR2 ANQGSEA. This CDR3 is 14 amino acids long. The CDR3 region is CSVEDRGKTDTQYF. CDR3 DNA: TGCAGCGTTGAAGATCGGGGAAAGACAGATACGCAGTATTTT.

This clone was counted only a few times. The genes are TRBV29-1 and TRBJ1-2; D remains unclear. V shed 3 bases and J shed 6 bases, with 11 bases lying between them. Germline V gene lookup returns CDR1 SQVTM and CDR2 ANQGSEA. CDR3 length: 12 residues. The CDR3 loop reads CSVDGGSDGYTF. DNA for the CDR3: TGCAGCGTTGACGGCGGTAGCGATGGCTACACCTTC.

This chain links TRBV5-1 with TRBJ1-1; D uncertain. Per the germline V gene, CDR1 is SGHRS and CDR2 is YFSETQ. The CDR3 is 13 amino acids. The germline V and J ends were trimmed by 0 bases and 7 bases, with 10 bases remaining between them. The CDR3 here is CASSLDIGNEAFF. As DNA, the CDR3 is TGCGCCAGCAGCTTGGATATAGGGAATGAAGCTTTCTTT.

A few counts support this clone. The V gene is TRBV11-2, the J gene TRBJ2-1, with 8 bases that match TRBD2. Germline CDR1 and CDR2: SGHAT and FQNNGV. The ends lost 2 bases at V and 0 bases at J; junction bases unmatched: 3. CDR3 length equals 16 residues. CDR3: CASSLLSGSSYNEQFF. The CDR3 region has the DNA TGTGCCAGCAGCTTACTGAGCGGGAGCTCCTACAATGAGCAGTTCTTC.

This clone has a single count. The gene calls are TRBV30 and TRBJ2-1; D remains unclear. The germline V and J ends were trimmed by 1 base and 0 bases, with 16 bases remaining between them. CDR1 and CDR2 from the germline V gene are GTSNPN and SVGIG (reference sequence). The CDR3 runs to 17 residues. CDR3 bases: TGTGCCTGGAGTGCTGGCAGGATGAAGAGCTCCTACAATGAGCAGTTCTTC. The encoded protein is CAWSAGRMKSSYNEQFF.

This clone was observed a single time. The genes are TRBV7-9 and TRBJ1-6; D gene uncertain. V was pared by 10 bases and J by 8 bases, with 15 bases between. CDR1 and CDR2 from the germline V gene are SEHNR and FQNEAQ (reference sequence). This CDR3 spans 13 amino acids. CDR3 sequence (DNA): TGTGCCACCAACTCAGGCTTAGATTCACCCCTCCACTTT. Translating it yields CATNSGLDSPLHF.

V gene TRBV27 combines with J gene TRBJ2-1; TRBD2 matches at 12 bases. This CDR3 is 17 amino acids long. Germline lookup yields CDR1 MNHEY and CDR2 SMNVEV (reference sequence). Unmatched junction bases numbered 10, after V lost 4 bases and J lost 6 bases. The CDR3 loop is CASSYISSGRARNEQFF. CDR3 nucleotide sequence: TGTGCCAGCAGTTACATCTCTAGCGGGAGGGCTCGCAATGAGCAGTTCTTC.

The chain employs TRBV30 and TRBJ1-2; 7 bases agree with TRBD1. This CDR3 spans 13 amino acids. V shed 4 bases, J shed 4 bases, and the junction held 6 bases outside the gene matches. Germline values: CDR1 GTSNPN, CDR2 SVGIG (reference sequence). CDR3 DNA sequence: TGTGCCTGGAACCACAGGGGCCTCTATGGCTACACCTTC. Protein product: CAWNHRGLYGYTF.

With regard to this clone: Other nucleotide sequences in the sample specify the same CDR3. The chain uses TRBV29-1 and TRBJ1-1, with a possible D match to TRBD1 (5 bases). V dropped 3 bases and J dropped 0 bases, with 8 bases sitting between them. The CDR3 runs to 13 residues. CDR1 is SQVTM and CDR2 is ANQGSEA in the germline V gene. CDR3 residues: CSVEGRVNTEAFF. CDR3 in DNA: TGCAGCGTTGAGGGACGGGTGAACACTGAAGCTTTCTTT.

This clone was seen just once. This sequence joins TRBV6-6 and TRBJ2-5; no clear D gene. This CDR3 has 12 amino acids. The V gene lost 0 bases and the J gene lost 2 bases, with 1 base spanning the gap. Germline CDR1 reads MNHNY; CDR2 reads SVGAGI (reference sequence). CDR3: CASSYSQETQYF. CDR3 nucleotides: TGTGCCAGCAGTTACTCGCAAGAGACCCAGTACTTC.